The 9 T cell receptor beta chains given below trace back to one sample, sequenced in a study of T cell repertoires and HLA-DP antigens. Data came from immunoSEQ multiplex PCR; TCRdb stores just in-frame clones and leaves some out. The data hold about 110,000 clones, with about 91% observed a single time. No antigen has been assigned to these receptors. The sample consisted of CD4+ T cells from PBMCs. These receptors were collected from a young woman in good health and CMV-seronegative.

The chain uses TRBV2 and TRBJ2-6; D unclear. The germline V and J ends were trimmed by 8 bases and 0 bases, with 8 bases remaining between them. Germline values: CDR1 SNHLY, CDR2 FYNNEI. The CDR3 sequence is 14 residues long. As DNA, the CDR3 is TGTGCCAGCTCCGCCAGCTCTGGGGCCAACGTCCTGACTTTC. This encodes CASSASSGANVLTF.

This clone was detected only once. The J gene is TRBJ2-3, the V gene TRBV5-1; 7 bases align to TRBD2. J lost 2 bases, V lost 4 bases, and 4 bases had no gene match. Germline loops: CDR1 SGHRS, CDR2 YFSETQ. CDR3 length: 14 amino acids. The CDR3 DNA sequence: TGCGCCAGCAGCCGGGGGGATCTCACAGATACGCAGTATTTT. Its protein product is CASSRGDLTDTQYF.

V is TRBV28 and J is TRBJ2-5; no clear D gene. V was shortened by 6 bases and J by 3 bases, with 5 bases between the two germline ends. This CDR3 has 11 residues. Germline CDR1 MDHEN, CDR2 SYDVKM. CDR3 DNA: TGTGCCAGCAGCCCTAAAGAGACCCAGTACTTC. This gives the protein CASSPKETQYF.

This chain links TRBV29-1 with TRBJ1-1, with 12 bases aligning to TRBD1. CDR3 size: 14 residues. From germline, CDR1 is SQVTM and CDR2 ANQGSEA. With 6 bases clipped from V and 4 bases from J, the junction kept 6 bases outside the gene matches. The CDR3 DNA reads TGCAGCGTAGAGGGACAGGGGGCGCGCACTGAAGCTTTCTTT. Translating it yields CSVEGQGARTEAFF.

The V gene is TRBV4-1, the J gene TRBJ2-5; TRBD2 matches at 11 bases. V lost 0 bases and J lost 4; bases outside the gene matches: 10. The CDR3 consists of 18 residues. Looked up from germline, CDR1 is MGHRA and CDR2 is YSYEKL. The CDR3 region is CASSQDSTSGGAGETQYF. The CDR3 DNA reads TGCGCCAGCAGCCAAGACAGCACTAGCGGGGGCGCGGGAGAGACCCAGTACTTC.

The table lists this clone with a few counts. One end of the junction is discordant with germline, which a read error may explain. The chain carries TRBV7-9 and TRBJ1-3; TRBD1 agrees at 7 bases. The CDR3 runs to 16 residues. Germline V CDR1 and CDR2: SEHNR, FQNEAQ (reference sequence). The CDR3 sequence: CASNLRSGTAGNTIYF. DNA of the CDR3: TGTGCCAGCAACTTACGGTCGGGGACAGCTGGAAACACCATATATTTT.

The chain carries TRBV6-6 and TRBJ2-5, with D tentatively TRBD2 (5 bases). The V gene lost 7 bases and the J gene lost 0 bases, with 9 bases spanning the gap. Germline CDR1 is MNHNY and CDR2 is SVGAGI (reference sequence). The CDR3 loop spans 13 amino acids. CDR3 sequence: CASINGNQETQYF. The CDR3 bases are TGTGCCAGCATCAACGGGAACCAAGAGACCCAGTACTTC.

The chain combines TRBV6-6 with TRBJ2-7; D is perhaps TRBD2 (8 bases). The CDR3 sequence is 15 residues long. CDR1 and CDR2 from the germline V gene are MNHNY and SVGAGI (reference sequence). V was shortened by 4 bases and J by 4 bases, with 17 bases between the two germline ends. The CDR3 DNA reads TGTGCCAGCAGTTCCCCGGGAGGGGGCGATTACGAGCAGTACTTC. Translated, it gives CASSSPGGGDYEQYF.

CDR3 DNA sequence: TGTGCCAGCAGGTCAAGGGATGAAAAACTGTTTTTT. This sequence encodes CASRSRDEKLFF. The rearrangement links TRBV28 to TRBJ1-4, with D unclear. The CDR3 consists of 12 residues. In germline, CDR1 is MDHEN, CDR2 SYDVKM. The ends were cut back, 6 bases at V and 6 bases at J, with 8 bases in the middle.